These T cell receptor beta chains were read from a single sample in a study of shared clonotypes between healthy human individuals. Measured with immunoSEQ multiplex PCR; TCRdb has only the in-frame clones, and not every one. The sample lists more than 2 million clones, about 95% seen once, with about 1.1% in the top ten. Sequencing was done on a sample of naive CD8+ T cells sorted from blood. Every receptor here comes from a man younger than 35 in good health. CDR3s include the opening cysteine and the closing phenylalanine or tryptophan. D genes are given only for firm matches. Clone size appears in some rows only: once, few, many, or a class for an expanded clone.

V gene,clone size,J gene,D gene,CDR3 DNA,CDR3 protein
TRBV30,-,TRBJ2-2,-,TGTGCCTGGAGTGAGACTAACACCGGGGAGCTGTTTTTT,CAWSETNTGELFF
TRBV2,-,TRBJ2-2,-,TGTGCCAGCAGGGGGGCTGTTAACACCGGGGAGCTGTTTTTT,CASRGAVNTGELFF
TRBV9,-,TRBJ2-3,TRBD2,TGTGCCAGCACCACGGGGACTAGCGGGGGTAATTCAGATACGCAGTATTTT,CASTTGTSGGNSDTQYF
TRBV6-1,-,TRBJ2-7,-,TGTGCCAGCAGTGAAGGCAGCTCCTACGAGCAGTACTTC,CASSEGSSYEQYF
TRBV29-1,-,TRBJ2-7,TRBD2,TGCAGCGTTGAAACCGGGGAGGTTGAGAGCGGGAGAAATCCCTACGAGCAGTACTTC,CSVETGEVESGRNPYEQYF
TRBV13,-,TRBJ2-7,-,TGTGCCAGCAGCTTAGGACAGGGCAACGAGCAGTACTTC,CASSLGQGNEQYF
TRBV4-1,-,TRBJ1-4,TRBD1,TGCGCCAGCAGCCAAGATATTGGGACAGGAGGGGAAAAACTGTTTTTT,CASSQDIGTGGEKLFF
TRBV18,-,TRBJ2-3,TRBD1,TGTGCCAGCTCACCACAACAGGGGAGCACAGATACGCAGTATTTT,CASSPQQGSTDTQYF
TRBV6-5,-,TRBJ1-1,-,TGTGCCAGCAGTTACACAGGGCCCAACACTGAAGCTTTCTTT,CASSYTGPNTEAFF
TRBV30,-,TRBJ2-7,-,TGTGCCTGGAGTGTATTCCGGACTTACGAGCAGTACTTC,CAWSVFRTYEQYF
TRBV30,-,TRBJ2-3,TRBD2,TGTGCCTGGAGCGGCGGGAGTGGAATCCCGTTCACAGATACGCAGTATTTT,CAWSGGSGIPFTDTQYF
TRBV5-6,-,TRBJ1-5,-,TGTGCCAGCAGCGAGACAGGCGCAAGCAATCAGCCCCAGCATTTT,CASSETGASNQPQHF
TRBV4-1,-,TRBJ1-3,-,TGCGCCAGCAGCACCCGGGCCAACTCTGGAAACACCATATATTTT,CASSTRANSGNTIYF
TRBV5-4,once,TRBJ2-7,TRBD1,TGTGCCAGCAGCAAGAGGACAGGGGGCTTCTACGAGCAGTACTTC,CASSKRTGGFYEQYF
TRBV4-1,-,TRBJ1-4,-,TGCGCCAGCAGCCAAGATTACCCAGGGGAGCCTAATGAAAAACTGTTTTTT,CASSQDYPGEPNEKLFF
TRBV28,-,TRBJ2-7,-,TGTGCCAGCAGTTTATTAACCCCAGGAGGGGACATCGACTACGAGCAGTACTTC,CASSLLTPGGDIDYEQYF
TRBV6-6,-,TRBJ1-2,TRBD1,TGTGCCAGCAGTCCGGGACAGACCTATGGCTACACCTTC,CASSPGQTYGYTF
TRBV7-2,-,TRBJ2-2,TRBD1,TGTGCCAGCAGCCGCAAGGGGGCAGGCACCGGGGAGCTGTTTTTT,CASSRKGAGTGELFF
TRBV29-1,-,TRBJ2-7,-,TGCAGCGTAGGGCATGGGGCGTACGAGCAGTACTTC,CSVGHGAYEQYF
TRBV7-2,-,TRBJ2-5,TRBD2,TGTGCCAGCAGCTTAGTTGGGGAGGGGACCCAGTACTTC,CASSLVGEGTQYF
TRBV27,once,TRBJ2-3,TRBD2,TGTGCCAGCAGTCCCTACCCCTTAGCGGGAGGGCCGGATACGCAGTATTTT,CASSPYPLAGGPDTQYF
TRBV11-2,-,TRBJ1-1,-,TGTGCCAGCAGCTTACACCCCGGAGAGGGAGTGAACACTGAAGCTTTCTTT,CASSLHPGEGVNTEAFF
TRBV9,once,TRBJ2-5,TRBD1,TGTGCCAGCAGCGGCCCGGACAGGGATCGGGAGACCCAGTACTTC,CASSGPDRDRETQYF
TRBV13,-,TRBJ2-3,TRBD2,TGTGCCAGCAGCTTATTGCTAGCGGGAGTAACAGATACGCAGTATTTT,CASSLLLAGVTDTQYF
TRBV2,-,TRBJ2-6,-,TGTGCCAGCAGTGGGAGGCTTTCCTCTGGGGCCAACGTCCTGACTTTC,CASSGRLSSGANVLTF
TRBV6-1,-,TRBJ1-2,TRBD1,TGTGCCAGCAGTGAATGGGGGACAGGGTGGGCCTATGGCTACACCTTC,CASSEWGTGWAYGYTF
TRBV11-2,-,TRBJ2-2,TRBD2,TGTGCCAGCAGCTTATTACTAGCGGACACCGGGGAGCTGTTTTTT,CASSLLLADTGELFF
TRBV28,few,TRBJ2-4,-,TGTGCCAGCAGTCCGCGCGGAGCCAAAAACATTCAGTACTTC,CASSPRGAKNIQYF
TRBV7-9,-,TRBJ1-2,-,TGTGCCAGCAGCTTTGACTTGGGGGGCGACTATGGCTACACCTTC,CASSFDLGGDYGYTF
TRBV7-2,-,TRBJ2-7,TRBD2,TGTGCCAGCAGGGCGGGGGGTGTGAGTTGGCAGTACTTC,CASRAGGVSWQYF
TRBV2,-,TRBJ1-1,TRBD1,TGTGCCAGCAGTGGACAGGGTGAAGCTTTCTTT,CASSGQGEAFF
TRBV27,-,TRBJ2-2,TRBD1,TGTGCCAGCAGTTTGGGGACAGGGCTCGGGGCCGGGGAGCTGTTTTTT,CASSLGTGLGAGELFF
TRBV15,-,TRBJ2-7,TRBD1,TGTGCCACCAGCCCGGGACAGCTGTCCTACGAGCAGTACTTC,CATSPGQLSYEQYF
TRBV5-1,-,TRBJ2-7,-,TGCGCCAGCAGCTTGGGTTTTAGCGGTACGGAGCAGTACTTC,CASSLGFSGTEQYF
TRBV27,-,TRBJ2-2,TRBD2,TGTGCCAGCAGTATTACTAGCGGCGGGCCCGGGGAGCTGTTTTTT,CASSITSGGPGELFF
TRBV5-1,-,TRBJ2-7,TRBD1,TGCGCCAGCAGCTTGGAAGGGACAGGGACCGGCTACGAGCAGTACTTC,CASSLEGTGTGYEQYF
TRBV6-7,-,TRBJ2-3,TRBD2,TGTGCCAGCAGTTACTCGATCTTAGCGGGAGTGGGGCCAGATACGCAGTATTTT,CASSYSILAGVGPDTQYF
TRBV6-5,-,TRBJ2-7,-,TGTGCCAGCAGTTACGTGGCAAATTACGAGCAGTACTTC,CASSYVANYEQYF
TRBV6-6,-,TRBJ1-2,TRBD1,TGTGCCAGCAGTTGGGACAGGGGGAACGGCTACACCTTC,CASSWDRGNGYTF
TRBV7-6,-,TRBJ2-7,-,TGTGCCAGCAGCTTAGAGGTCGGAAACTACGAGCAGTACTTC,CASSLEVGNYEQYF
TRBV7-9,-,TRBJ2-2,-,TGTGCCAGCAGCCCCCACTTTAACACCGGGGAGCTGTTTTTT,CASSPHFNTGELFF
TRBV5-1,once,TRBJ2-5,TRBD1,TGCGCCAGCAGCTTGGGTTCCGGGACAGGGGAGACCCAGTACTTC,CASSLGSGTGETQYF
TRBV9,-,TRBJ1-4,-,TGTGCCAGCAGCGTAGAGGGAGGGGAATCAACTAATGAAAAACTGTTTTTT,CASSVEGGESTNEKLFF
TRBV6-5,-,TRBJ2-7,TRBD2,TGTGCCAGCAGTTACGGGAGGGGCTACGAGCAGTACTTC,CASSYGRGYEQYF
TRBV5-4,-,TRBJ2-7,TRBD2,TGTGCCAGCAGCCTGGATTGGGCGGGAGGGCCGAACGAGCAGTACTTC,CASSLDWAGGPNEQYF
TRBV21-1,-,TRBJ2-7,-,TGTGCCAGCAGCAGCTTACCGGGACTCGAGGTCCACGAGCAGTACTTC,CASSSLPGLEVHEQYF
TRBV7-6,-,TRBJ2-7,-,TGTGCCAGCAGCTTAGCGGGGGACTACGAGCAGTACTTC,CASSLAGDYEQYF
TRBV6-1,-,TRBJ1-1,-,TGTGCCAGCAGTGGGGAGGTACTGACGAACACTGAAGCTTTCTTT,CASSGEVLTNTEAFF
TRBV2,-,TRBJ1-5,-,TGTGCCAGCATGGGGTTGGAATATAGCAATCAGCCCCAGCATTTT,CASMGLEYSNQPQHF
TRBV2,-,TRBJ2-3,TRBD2,TGTGCCAGCAGTACCGGGACTAGCGCCACAGATACGCAGTATTTT,CASSTGTSATDTQYF
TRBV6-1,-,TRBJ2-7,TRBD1,TGTGCCAGCAACCAGGGGGCCTACGAGCAGTACTTC,CASNQGAYEQYF
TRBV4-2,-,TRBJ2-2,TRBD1,TGTGCCAGCAGCCGACAACCAGGGGGCCCCTACCGCTCTGACACCGGGGAGCTGTTTTTT,CASSRQPGGPYRSDTGELFF
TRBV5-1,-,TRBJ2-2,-,TGCGCCAGCAGCTTTAGTTCGGGGTTTACCGGGGAGCTGTTTTTT,CASSFSSGFTGELFF
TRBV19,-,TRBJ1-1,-,TGTGCCAGTAGTGGGACGCTTATGAACACTGAAGCTTTCTTT,CASSGTLMNTEAFF
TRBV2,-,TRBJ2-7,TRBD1,TGTGCCAGCAGTCCGGGACAGGGCTGGGACGAGCAGTACTTC,CASSPGQGWDEQYF
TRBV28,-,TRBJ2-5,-,TGTGCCAGCAGACCTACGTTTTTTGGGACCGAGACCCAGTACTTC,CASRPTFFGTETQYF
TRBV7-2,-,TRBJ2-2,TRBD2,TGTGCCAGCACCCTCCTCTGGCGGGAGGGCCCTCTGAACACCGGGGAGCTGTTTTTT,CASTLLWREGPLNTGELFF
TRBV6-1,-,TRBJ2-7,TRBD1,TGTGCCAGCAGTGCCGGGACAGGGAATTACGAGCAGTACTTC,CASSAGTGNYEQYF
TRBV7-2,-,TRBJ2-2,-,TGTGCCAGCAGCCCCGACAGTCACACCGGGGAGCTGTTTTTT,CASSPDSHTGELFF
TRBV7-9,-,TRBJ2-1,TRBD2,TGTGCCAGCAGCTTTGGGGGGGGGACCCCTGATGAGCAGTTCTTC,CASSFGGGTPDEQFF